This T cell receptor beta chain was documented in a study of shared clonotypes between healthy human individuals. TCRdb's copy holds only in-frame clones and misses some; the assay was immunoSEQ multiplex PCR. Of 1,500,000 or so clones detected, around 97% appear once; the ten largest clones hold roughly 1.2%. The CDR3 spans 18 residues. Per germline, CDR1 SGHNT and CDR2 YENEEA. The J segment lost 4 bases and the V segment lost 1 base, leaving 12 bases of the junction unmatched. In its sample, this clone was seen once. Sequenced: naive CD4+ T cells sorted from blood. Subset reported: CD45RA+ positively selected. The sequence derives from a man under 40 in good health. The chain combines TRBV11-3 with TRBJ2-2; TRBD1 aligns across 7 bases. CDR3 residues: CASSLGQGSRRGTGELFF. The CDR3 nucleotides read TGTGCCAGCAGCTTAGGACAGGGAAGTCGTCGAGGCACCGGGGAGCTGTTTTTT. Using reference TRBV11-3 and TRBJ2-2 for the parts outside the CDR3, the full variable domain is EAGVVQSPRYKIIEKKQPVAFWCNPISGHNTLYWYLQNLGQGPELLIRYENEEAVDDSQLPKDRFSAERLKGVDSTLKIQPAELGDSAVYLCASSLGQGSRRGTGELFFGEGSRLTVL.